These T cell receptor beta chains were read from a single sample in a study of blood T cell repertoires in COVID-19. Some clones are missing from TCRdb's copy, which holds only in-frame ones; the method was immunoSEQ multiplex PCR. The repertoire has 300,000 to 450,000 clones, about nine tenths of them found once; the top ten carry about 3.9%. The sequenced sample consisted of peripheral blood. These receptors were obtained from a woman aged 60-70 years with COVID-19, enrolled during active disease. Each CDR3 is given with its conserved first and last residue. A D gene is named only where the DNA matches it firmly. The listing skips clone size in some rows; elsewhere it reads once, few, many or a size class.

j_call d_call clone_size v_call cdr3_aa cdr3_nt
TRBJ1-4 NA NA TRBV4-2 CASSQDPPGSLREKLFF TGTGCCAGCAGCCAAGACCCCCCGGGGTCCTTAAGGGAAAAACTGTTTTTT
TRBJ1-1 NA NA TRBV2 CASRTTGAAFF TGTGCCAGCAGAACGACAGGAGCAGCTTTCTTT
TRBJ2-6 NA NA TRBV7-3 CASSLTKNRAGANVLTF TGTGCCAGCAGCTTAACCAAGAACAGGGCTGGGGCCAACGTCCTGACTTTC
TRBJ1-5 NA once TRBV6-6 CASSSSRDQPQHF TGTGCCAGCAGTTCGTCCAGGGATCAGCCCCAGCATTTT
TRBJ2-3 NA NA TRBV7-6 CASSLSGPSAGTQYF TGTGCCAGCAGCTTATCGGGACCGTCAGCGGGTACGCAGTATTTT
TRBJ2-7 NA once TRBV21-1 CASTNPRQGSHEQYF TGTGCCAGCACCAATCCCAGACAGGGGTCCCACGAGCAGTACTTC
TRBJ2-3 TRBD2 NA TRBV19 CASRPPLYVAGTLGPDTQYF TGTGCCAGTAGGCCCCCACTATATGTAGCGGGGACTCTAGGGCCAGATACGCAGTATTTT
TRBJ2-7 NA NA TRBV18 CASSPLEGYEQYF TGTGCCAGCTCACCACTGGAGGGTTACGAGCAGTACTTC
TRBJ2-7 TRBD1 NA TRBV6-5 CASSYDRGIYEQYF TGTGCCAGCAGTTACGACAGGGGGATCTACGAGCAGTACTTC
TRBJ2-3 NA NA TRBV19 CASRKTGSTDTQYF TGTGCCAGTAGAAAAACAGGGAGCACAGATACGCAGTATTTT
TRBJ2-3 NA NA TRBV19 CASSRTEQGKGTQYF TGTGCCAGTAGTAGGACAGAGCAAGGCAAAGGTACGCAGTATTTT
TRBJ1-2 TRBD1 NA TRBV9 CASSVVDRAAYGYTF TGTGCCAGCAGCGTAGTAGACAGGGCGGCCTATGGCTACACCTTC
TRBJ1-1 NA NA TRBV6-6 CASSFLGGEAFF TGTGCCAGCAGTTTCTTGGGAGGTGAAGCTTTCTTT
TRBJ1-1 TRBD1 once TRBV19 CASRIPRQGVEGTEAFF TGTGCCAGTAGAATCCCGAGACAGGGGGTGGAGGGCACTGAAGCTTTCTTT
TRBJ1-5 NA once TRBV2 CASSKDIYSNQPQHF TGTGCCAGCAGCAAGGACATTTATAGCAATCAGCCCCAGCATTTT
TRBJ2-5 TRBD2 NA TRBV5-6 CASSFWGTTETQYF TGTGCCAGCAGCTTTTGGGGGACTACGGAGACCCAGTACTTC
TRBJ1-2 NA NA TRBV28 CASSPPSHRVGGYTF TGTGCCAGCAGTCCCCCCTCCCACAGGGTTGGCGGCTACACCTTC
TRBJ2-1 TRBD1 NA TRBV4-1 CASSPVGQGTYNEQFF TGCGCCAGCAGCCCGGTAGGACAGGGCACCTACAATGAGCAGTTCTTC
TRBJ2-1 NA NA TRBV18 CASSPPYTGQDHEQFF TGTGCCAGCTCACCACCGTACACAGGGCAGGACCATGAGCAGTTCTTC
TRBJ2-5 TRBD1 NA TRBV27 CASSINPQGPQETQYF TGTGCCAGCAGTATAAATCCACAGGGGCCCCAAGAGACCCAGTACTTC
TRBJ2-1 NA NA TRBV6-1 CASSEAVTSSRNEQFF TGTGCCAGCAGTGAAGCTGTGACTAGTTCTCGGAATGAGCAGTTCTTC
TRBJ1-6 NA NA TRBV10-2 CASSETGLTYNSPLHF TGCGCCAGCAGTGAGACAGGGTTGACCTATAATTCACCCCTCCACTTT
TRBJ2-7 TRBD2 NA TRBV6-6 CASSRLSGGASYEQYF TGTGCCAGCAGTCGTCTTAGCGGGGGAGCATCCTACGAGCAGTACTTC
TRBJ2-2 NA once TRBV3-1/TRBV3-2 CASSRHVGPGAFANTGELFF TGTGCCAGCAGCCGGCACGTGGGCCCTGGGGCGTTCGCGAACACCGGGGAGCTGTTTTTT
TRBJ2-3 TRBD2 NA TRBV5-5 CASSRGTSGGAPDTQYF TGTGCCAGCAGCCGCGGGACTAGCGGGGGGGCCCCAGATACGCAGTATTTT
TRBJ2-1 NA few TRBV19 CASSSPGGAGPNEQFF TGTGCCAGTAGTAGCCCCGGAGGGGCGGGCCCCAATGAGCAGTTCTTC
TRBJ1-2 NA NA TRBV27 CASSRDGHSNYGYTF TGTGCCAGCAGTAGAGATGGACACTCTAACTATGGCTACACCTTC
TRBJ1-5 NA NA TRBV9 CASTILGGFFHNQPQHF TGTGCCAGCACCATCTTGGGGGGTTTTTTTCATAATCAGCCCCAGCATTTT
TRBJ1-2 NA NA TRBV24-1 CATSVTGVYGYTF TGTGCCACCAGTGTAACAGGCGTCTATGGCTACACCTTC
TRBJ1-1 NA NA TRBV12-5 CASGPGTRDTEAFF TGTGCTAGTGGACCCGGCACCCGGGACACTGAAGCTTTCTTT
TRBJ1-2 TRBD1 NA TRBV4-1 CASSPSGTGALLGYTF TGCGCCAGCAGCCCTTCCGGGACAGGGGCGCTGTTGGGCTACACCTTC
TRBJ2-5 TRBD1 NA TRBV30 CAWSEGQGKGETQYF TGTGCCTGGAGTGAGGGACAGGGTAAGGGGGAGACCCAGTACTTC
TRBJ1-6 TRBD1 NA TRBV5-4 CASSSKGQGNSPLHF TGTGCCAGCAGTTCGAAAGGACAGGGAAATTCACCCCTCCACTTT
TRBJ2-1 NA NA TRBV5-5 CASRSRDTLFNEQFF TGTGCCAGCAGGAGCCGGGACACCCTTTTCAATGAGCAGTTCTTC
TRBJ1-1 NA NA TRBV6-5 CASSYEGALGTEAFF TGTGCCAGCAGTTACGAGGGAGCCCTCGGGACTGAAGCTTTCTTT
TRBJ2-3 TRBD1 NA TRBV5-4 CASSSDRNTQYF TGTGCCAGCAGCTCGGACAGGAATACGCAGTATTTT
TRBJ2-3 TRBD2 NA TRBV18 CASSPPGLAGPTDTQYF TGTGCCAGCTCACCACCGGGACTAGCGGGGCCCACAGATACGCAGTATTTT
TRBJ2-5 NA NA TRBV3-1/TRBV3-2 CASTRGSRETQYF TGTGCCAGCACCCGGGGGTCCCGGGAGACCCAGTACTTC
TRBJ1-1 NA NA TRBV6-5 CASSYGGGRTEAFF TGTGCCAGCAGTTACGGGGGGGGGCGGACTGAAGCTTTCTTT
TRBJ2-7 TRBD1 NA TRBV11-2 CASSPGTGGSYEQYF TGTGCCAGCAGCCCCGGGACAGGGGGCAGTTACGAGCAGTACTTC
TRBJ2-1 TRBD2 NA TRBV24-1 CATSGLAGHNEQFF TGTGCCACCAGTGGGCTAGCGGGGCACAATGAGCAGTTCTTC
TRBJ1-2 TRBD1 NA TRBV10-3 CAISETGDGYTF TGTGCCATCAGTGAGACAGGGGATGGCTACACCTTC
TRBJ1-1 TRBD1 NA TRBV12-3/TRBV12-4 CASSQTGPTEAFF TGTGCCAGCAGTCAGACAGGGCCCACTGAAGCTTTCTTT
TRBJ1-1 TRBD1 NA TRBV27 CASSHYGQGAESTEAFF TGTGCCAGCAGCCATTACGGACAGGGGGCCGAGAGCACTGAAGCTTTCTTT
TRBJ1-3 NA NA TRBV9 CASSDLSSGNTIYF TGTGCCAGCAGCGACCTGAGCTCTGGAAACACCATATATTTT
TRBJ2-3 NA NA TRBV15 CATSSVGGRGTDTQYF TGTGCCACCAGCAGCGTAGGGGGAAGGGGCACAGATACGCAGTATTTT
TRBJ2-4 NA once TRBV2 CASIAGLAKNIQYF TGTGCCAGCATCGCAGGACTAGCCAAAAACATTCAGTACTTC
TRBJ1-3 NA NA TRBV28 CASSLPISGNTIYF TGTGCCAGCAGTTTACCTATCTCTGGAAACACCATATATTTT
TRBJ1-6 TRBD1 NA TRBV2 CASSGVRGRDNSPLHF TGTGCCAGCAGTGGGGTCAGGGGGCGGGATAATTCACCCCTCCACTTT
TRBJ2-2 NA NA TRBV5-4 CASSSADRRNTGELFF TGTGCCAGCAGCTCGGCCGACAGGAGAAACACCGGGGAGCTGTTTTTT
TRBJ2-7 TRBD1 NA TRBV7-8 CASSYRQGSRLAEQYF TGTGCCAGCAGCTATCGACAGGGGAGTCGCCTAGCCGAGCAGTACTTC
TRBJ1-5 NA NA TRBV7-3 CASSLGPNQPQHF TGTGCCAGCAGCTTAGGCCCTAATCAGCCCCAGCATTTT
TRBJ1-6 NA NA TRBV3-1/TRBV3-2 CASSHSDSPLHF TGTGCCAGCAGCCACAGTGATTCACCCCTCCACTTT
TRBJ2-3 NA NA TRBV18 CASSPPGRTSTDTQYF TGTGCCAGCTCACCACCTGGCAGGACTAGCACAGATACGCAGTATTTT
TRBJ1-5 TRBD1 NA TRBV12-3/TRBV12-4 CASRVGQYQPQHF TGTGCCAGCAGAGTGGGACAGTATCAGCCCCAGCATTTT
TRBJ2-1 NA once TRBV7-3 CASSPQGGGYNEQFF TGTGCCAGCAGCCCCCAGGGAGGAGGTTACAATGAGCAGTTCTTC
TRBJ1-1 NA NA TRBV30 CAWSGITEAFF TGTGCCTGGTCGGGGATCACTGAAGCTTTCTTT